The clone carrying this T cell receptor (beta chain) was seen a few times. No antigen is known for it. Preparation of the TCRbeta library involved a method that used unique molecular identifiers. Via MiXCR, TCRdb re-called the PCR reads, giving one row per CDR3 protein. The repertoire holds more than 500,000 distinct CDR3 sequences, with roughly 11% as singletons. The data were taken from a study of T-cell reconstitution after alpha-beta-depleted transplantation in children. Overall study results and limits: From surviving recipient T cells and thymic progenitors came the high day-60 TCRbeta diversity observed in some patients. After one year, T-cell counts and TCRbeta diversity mostly came from new T cells.

This CDR3 comprises 16 residues. V was cut by 3 bases and J by 2 bases, with 15 bases left in between. Germline CDR1 is MDHEN and CDR2 is SYDVKM. Here the sequenced sample was PBMCs, mostly from graft donor cells, taken 180 days after TCRalphabeta/CD19-depleted stem cell transplant. The rearrangement joins TRBV28 to TRBJ2-3, with D possibly being TRBD2 (5 bases). The receptor was isolated from a female patient aged 2-9 years who had a stem cell transplant for aplastic anemia, so the T cells may come from the graft donor. The DNA for the CDR3 is TGTGCCAGCAGTTTGGAGGATAGCAGCCTCACAGATACGCAGTATTTT. It specifies CASSLEDSSLTDTQYF.